This entry describes one T cell receptor (beta chain). The antigen remains unidentified. This sample was included in a study of T cell responses to AZD1222 COVID-19 vaccine. The study, taken as a whole, reports: Clonal diversity may have been underestimated, and the donors were mostly white British, with more females than males. Dominant CD4 TCR responses targeted spike regions 160-218 and 743-854. Elevations in Spike-specific TCR breadth and depth followed administration of two AZD1222 doses.

Measured with immunoSEQ multiplex PCR; TCRdb has only the in-frame clones, and not every one. The sample has about 150,000 clones, around 90% seen once. Analyses pooled second doses at about 4 or about 12 weeks. V was cut by 5 bases and J by 4 bases, with 17 bases left in between. This CDR3 region has 15 residues. CDR1 and CDR2 (germline): SGHDN, FVKESK. The V gene is TRBV14, the J gene TRBJ2-5; D is possibly TRBD1 (5 bases). The receptor comes from an adult who received the AZD1222 COVID-19 vaccine. Specimen: peripheral blood, collected 28 days after the second AZD1222 dose. The CDR3 DNA reads TGTGCCAGCAGCGTAGGGGTCGACATGATAGAGACCCAGTACTTC. Translating it yields CASSVGVDMIETQYF.